The clone carrying this T cell receptor beta chain occurred once. This record belongs to a study of blood T cells in healthy people across ages. Next came a second PCR, run for about 6 to 11 cycles, which used a sample-barcoded 5' primer along with a J-beta primer mix. Each cDNA molecule, via a template-switch adaptor with 12 random nucleotides, was tagged. MiXCR, applied by TCRdb to the 5' RACE reads, yields one record per CDR3 protein. The table lists 500,000 to 650,000 distinct CDR3 sequences, around a quarter of them singletons. Separately, the same data were catalogued under a study of T cells of mothers and their children.

The specimen sequenced was blood. This TCR came from a boy aged 2 to 10 in good health.

Here the CDR3 reads CASKSAYEQYF. The CDR3 DNA reads TGTGCCAGCAAGTCCGCCTACGAGCAGTACTTC. This chain links TRBV7-2 with TRBJ2-7; D ambiguous. The CDR3 has 11 amino acids. Germline CDR1 SGHTA, CDR2 FQGNSA. Deletions cut 7 bases from V and 2 bases from J, with 6 bases between. Drawing the rest from reference TRBV7-2 and TRBJ2-7, the complete variable domain is GAGVSQSPSNKVTEKGKDVELRCDPISGHTALYWYRQSLGQGLEFLIYFQGNSAPDKSGLPSDRFSAERTGGSVSTLTIQRTQQEDSAVYLCASKSAYEQYFGPGTRLTVT.